These 27 T cell receptor beta chains were sequenced from one sample in a study of blood T cell repertoires in COVID-19. Data came from immunoSEQ multiplex PCR; TCRdb stores just in-frame clones and leaves some out. The table lists some 350,000 clones, 65% to 85% of them singletons, with roughly 3% in the top ten. Sequenced: peripheral blood. These receptor sequences come from a man aged 25 to 40 with active or convalescent COVID-19.

The chain carries TRBV29-1 and TRBJ2-3; 7 bases align to TRBD1. The CDR3 runs 16 residues. The germline V gene has CDR1 SQVTM and CDR2 ANQGSEA. V shed 6 bases and J 0 bases; nucleotides not matched to a gene: 12. CDR3 bases: TGCAGCGTACAGACCCCACAGGGGCCGAGCACAGATACGCAGTATTTT. This translates into CSVQTPQGPSTDTQYF.

The chain combines TRBV3-1 (or the pseudogene TRBV3-2) with TRBJ2-1; D unclear. The germline V gene encodes CDR1 LGHDT and CDR2 YNNKEL (reference sequence). The CDR3 sequence is 15 residues long. V lost 4 bases, J lost 9 bases, and 19 bases lay in between. CDR3 amino acids: CASSPQPASTGEQFF. In DNA, the CDR3 is TGTGCCAGCAGCCCCCAACCCGCCTCGACGGGTGAGCAGTTCTTC.

This clone has only a few counts. The rearrangement links TRBV14 to TRBJ1-2, with no clear D. The V end lost 4 bases, the J end lost 8 bases, and 14 bases lay between the germline ends. The CDR3 spans 13 residues. Germline V gene lookup returns CDR1 SGHDN and CDR2 FVKESK. The DNA of the CDR3 is TGTGCCAGCAGCCTAGATCGGGGTCGGGGCTACACCTTC. Protein sequence: CASSLDRGRGYTF.

The chain recombines TRBV11-3 with TRBJ1-4; D remains unclear. The CDR3 length is 16 residues. CDR1 SGHNT and CDR2 YENEEA come from the germline V gene. V lost 6 bases and J lost 1, with 15 bases in between. In DNA, the CDR3 is TGTGCCAGCAGAGAGGATCTGGGAGGAACTAATGAAAAACTGTTTTTT. Protein: CASREDLGGTNEKLFF.

V and J are TRBV11-2 and TRBJ2-3, with D possibly being TRBD2 (7 bases). This CDR3 is built from 17 residues. V was cut by 5 bases and J by 8 bases, with 26 bases left in between. Germline V gene lookup returns CDR1 SGHAT and CDR2 FQNNGV. In DNA, the CDR3 is TGTGCCAGCAGCCGCCGGTGGGGGGGGGCCAACGTCCGTACGCAGTATTTT. It yields the protein CASSRRWGGANVRTQYF.

The rearrangement joins TRBV5-1 to TRBJ1-2; D gene ambiguous. CDR1 SGHRS and CDR2 YFSETQ come from the germline V gene. This CDR3 comprises 14 residues. V shed 0 bases and J shed 0 bases, with 6 bases lying between them. This CDR3 is CASSLDRSNYGYTF. The CDR3 DNA sequence: TGCGCCAGCAGCTTGGACAGATCTAACTATGGCTACACCTTC.

The chain joins TRBV5-6 to TRBJ2-7, with 8 bases lining up with TRBD1. Germline CDR1 is SGHDT and CDR2 is YYEEEE. The CDR3 loop spans 16 amino acids. The J segment lost 0 bases and the V segment lost 6 bases, leaving 11 bases of the junction unmatched. The CDR3 DNA reads TGTGCCAGCAAGGGCAGGGGGCCCTTTAGCTCCTACGAGCAGTACTTC. Its protein product is CASKGRGPFSSYEQYF.

This clone is a singleton in its sample. The CDR3 DNA reads TGTGCCAGCAGCCAACAGCGGGGGCAAGAGACCCAGTACTTC. Encoded protein: CASSQQRGQETQYF. J is TRBJ2-5 and V is TRBV6-2 or TRBV6-3, with 8 bases lining up with TRBD2. The CDR3 has 14 residues. Trimming took 6 bases from V and 2 from J; bases not matched to a gene: 5. Germline V gene lookup returns CDR1 MNHEY and CDR2 SVGEGT.

V is TRBV3-1 (or the pseudogene TRBV3-2) and J is TRBJ1-6; 7 bases agree with TRBD1. After removal of 0 bases from V and 9 bases from J, the junction contained 11 bases not matched to a gene. This CDR3 contains 17 residues. From germline, CDR1 is LGHDT and CDR2 YNNKEL (reference sequence). The CDR3 DNA reads TGTGCCAGCAGCCAAGATAGGGACAGATATACGCCTTCACCCCTCCACTTT. It encodes CASSQDRDRYTPSPLHF.

The chain couples TRBV3-1 (or the pseudogene TRBV3-2) to TRBJ1-2, with D uncertain. CDR3 length: 14 amino acids. Germline lookup yields CDR1 LGHDT and CDR2 YNNKEL (reference sequence). Trimming cost V 1 base and J 7 bases, with 13 bases left between them. The CDR3 is CASSQGLRAGGYTF. The CDR3 DNA follows: TGTGCCAGCAGCCAAGGACTCCGGGCGGGTGGCTACACCTTC.

The chain joins TRBV30 to TRBJ1-6; weak D call: TRBD1 (5 bases). The germline V and J ends were trimmed by 3 bases and 8 bases, with 11 bases remaining between them. CDR3 size: 13 residues. Germline-derived CDR1 and CDR2 are GTSNPN and SVGIG (reference sequence). This CDR3 reads CAWRAIRDSPLHF. The CDR3 nucleotides are TGTGCCTGGAGGGCAATCAGGGATTCACCCCTCCACTTT.

The V gene is TRBV7-3, the J gene TRBJ2-2; 8 nucleotides line up with TRBD1. After removal of 2 bases from V and 2 bases from J, the junction contained 10 bases not matched to a gene. The germline CDR1 and CDR2 sequences are SGHTA and FQGTGA. There are 18 residues in the CDR3. CDR3 sequence (DNA): TGTGCCAGCAGCTTACGGGCAGCGACAGGGGAAAACACCGGGGAGCTGTTTTTT. Protein: CASSLRAATGENTGELFF. Full variable domain (missing parts from reference TRBV7-3 and TRBJ2-2): GAGVSQTPSNKVTEKGKYVELRCDPISGHTALYWYRQSLGQGPEFLIYFQGTGAADDSGLPNDRFFAVRPEGSVSTLKIQRTERGDSAVYLCASSLRAATGENTGELFFGEGSRLTVL.

This clone was found once. The rearrangement joins TRBV28 to TRBJ2-3; 10 bases fit TRBD2. This CDR3 is built from 16 residues. Germline trimming cut 5 bases from V and 0 bases from J; bases unmatched to any gene: 5. Per the germline V gene, CDR1 is MDHEN and CDR2 is SYDVKM. This CDR3 is CASSPGLAASTDTQYF. CDR3 sequence (DNA): TGTGCCAGCAGTCCTGGACTAGCGGCTAGCACAGATACGCAGTATTTT.

CDR3 residues: CASSQDGVSRYGYTF. The CDR3 DNA sequence: TGCGCCAGCAGCCAAGACGGGGTTTCCCGCTATGGCTACACCTTC. The chain employs TRBV4-3 and TRBJ1-2; D is uncertain. The ends were cut back, 0 bases at V and 4 bases at J, with 12 bases in the middle. Germline V lookup: CDR1 LGHNA, CDR2 YSLEER. The CDR3 has 15 residues.

The chain has TRBV7-9 and TRBJ1-2, with 7 bases matching TRBD1. Trimming at V came to 1 base and at J to 2 bases, leaving 1 base not matched to a gene. The CDR3 is 14 residues long. The germline gives CDR1 SEHNR, CDR2 FQNEAQ (reference sequence). The CDR3 region has the DNA TGTGCCAGCAGCTTAGACAGGGGAAACTATGGCTACACCTTC. Translation gives CASSLDRGNYGYTF. The full variable domain, rest sourced from reference TRBV7-9 and TRBJ1-2, is DTGVSQNPRHKITKRGQNVTFRCDPISEHNRLYWYRQTLGQGPEFLTYFQNEAQLEKSRLLSDRFSAERPKGSFSTLEIQRTEQGDSAMYLCASSLDRGNYGYTFGSGTRLTVV.

The rearrangement links TRBV7-9 to TRBJ2-1, with a tentative D call TRBD2 (6 bases). Germline CDR1 reads SEHNR; CDR2 reads FQNEAQ (reference sequence). The germline V and J ends were trimmed by 5 bases and 0 bases, with 17 bases remaining between them. The CDR3 totals 17 residues. DNA of the CDR3: TGTGCCAGCAGCCCCGGGGCGGGGCGGCCCTCCTACAATGAGCAGTTCTTC. The encoded protein is CASSPGAGRPSYNEQFF.

This sequence joins TRBV27 and TRBJ1-2; TRBD1 matches at 8 bases. With V trimmed by 0 bases and J by 6 bases, 9 bases remained unmatched. This CDR3 is built from 16 residues. Germline V gene lookup returns CDR1 MNHEY and CDR2 SMNVEV (reference sequence). The chain's CDR3 is CASSLSAGGAGDGYTF. CDR3 sequence (DNA): TGTGCCAGCAGTTTATCAGCAGGGGGCGCTGGGGATGGCTACACCTTC.

The chain couples TRBV6-5 to TRBJ2-3; D is possibly TRBD1 (5 bases). Trimming shortened V by 7 bases and J by 4 bases, and 9 bases separated the two germline ends. The CDR3 has 12 amino acids. Germline loops: CDR1 MNHEY, CDR2 SVGAGI. CDR3 in DNA: TGTGCCAGCAAGTCAGGGTCAGATACGCAGTATTTT. This translates into CASKSGSDTQYF.

The chain couples TRBV27 to TRBJ2-1, with 16 bases identical to TRBD2. Trimming took 3 bases from V and 12 from J; bases not matched to a gene: 5. CDR3 length: 15 residues. Germline V lookup: CDR1 MNHEY, CDR2 SMNVEV (reference sequence). The CDR3, as DNA: TGTGCCAGCAGTTTCTCTGGGACTAGCGGGAGGGGGCAGTTCTTC. The encoded protein is CASSFSGTSGRGQFF.

CDR3 residues: CASSLQSGENQPQHF. DNA for the CDR3: TGCGCCAGCAGCTTGCAGTCCGGGGAGAATCAGCCCCAGCATTTT. The J gene is TRBJ1-5, the V gene TRBV5-1; D not resolved. CDR1 and CDR2 (germline): SGHRS, YFSETQ. V shed 1 base and J shed 4 bases, with 12 bases lying between them. CDR3 length: 15 residues. The whole variable domain, filled in from reference TRBV5-1 and TRBJ1-5, reads KAGVTQTPRYLIKTRGQQVTLSCSPISGHRSVSWYQQTPGQGLQFLFEYFSETQRNKGNFPGRFSGRQFSNSRSEMNVSTLELGDSALYLCASSLQSGENQPQHFGDGTRLSIL.

The rearrangement joins TRBV12-5 to TRBJ1-1; tentatively, D is TRBD1 (5 bases). This CDR3 has 17 amino acids. The V gene lost 1 base and the J gene lost 0 bases, with 15 bases spanning the gap. Germline assignment: CDR1 LGHNT and CDR2 FRNRAP. For the CDR3, the DNA is TGTGCTAGTGGTTTGGGATATCGACAGATAATGAACACTGAAGCTTTCTTT. Its translation is CASGLGYRQIMNTEAFF. Using reference TRBV12-5 and TRBJ1-1 for the parts outside the CDR3, the full variable domain is DARVTQTPRHKVTEMGQEVTMRCQPILGHNTVFWYRQTMMQGLELLAYFRNRAPLDDSGMPKDRFSAEMPDATLATLKIQPSEPRDSAVYFCASGLGYRQIMNTEAFFGQGTRLTVV.

The V and J genes are TRBV27 and TRBJ2-5, with a weak D call TRBD2 (6 bases). Per the germline V gene, CDR1 is MNHEY and CDR2 is SMNVEV (reference sequence). This CDR3 has 17 residues. V dropped 5 bases and J dropped 0 bases, with 19 bases sitting between them. The chain's CDR3 is CASSRARGGWDQETQYF. The CDR3 DNA follows: TGTGCCAGCAGTCGCGCCCGGGGAGGTTGGGACCAAGAGACCCAGTACTTC.

A single count supports this clone. V and J are TRBV7-2 and TRBJ2-5, with 9 positions matching TRBD2. Germline V gene lookup returns CDR1 SGHTA and CDR2 FQGNSA. This CDR3 has 19 amino acids. Losses at the gene ends were 3 bases for V and 6 bases for J; bases not matched to a gene: 20. CDR3 nucleotides: TGTGCCAGCAGCTTGGACAGTTACCCGGGACTAGCAACGGCAAAGACCCAGTACTTC. Translating gives CASSLDSYPGLATAKTQYF.

The rearrangement uses TRBV12-5 and TRBJ1-5; 8 bases agree with TRBD1. Losses at the gene ends were 2 bases for V and 4 bases for J; bases not matched to a gene: 4. The CDR3 has 15 residues. Germline CDR1 is LGHNT and CDR2 is FRNRAP. In DNA form, the CDR3 reads TGTGCTAGTGGTTTGATCAGGGGGCAGAATCAGCCCCAGCATTTT. Protein: CASGLIRGQNQPQHF.

V usage is TRBV5-1 and J usage is TRBJ1-1; no clear D. Germline V gene sequence: CDR1 SGHRS, CDR2 YFSETQ. V was trimmed by 6 bases and J by 5 bases, leaving 20 bases between them. This CDR3 has 15 residues. CDR3 residues: CASTFASRGGTEAFF. The CDR3 region has the DNA TGCGCCAGCACCTTCGCCTCCCGAGGTGGTACTGAAGCTTTCTTT.

The chain couples TRBV3-1 (or the pseudogene TRBV3-2) to TRBJ2-3; D not certain. This CDR3 has 15 amino acids. CDR1 LGHDT and CDR2 YNNKEL come from the germline V gene (reference sequence). Trimming stripped 0 bases from V and 0 bases from J, with 7 bases between. This CDR3 reads CASSQDHTSTDTQYF. The CDR3, as DNA: TGTGCCAGCAGCCAAGACCATACTAGCACAGATACGCAGTATTTT.

The V call is TRBV28, the J call TRBJ2-2, with TRBD1 matching 8 bases. There are 16 residues in the CDR3. CDR1 and CDR2 (germline): MDHEN, SYDVKM. V was clipped by 5 bases and J by 5 bases; unmatched bases: 10. The CDR3 DNA is TGTGCCAGCAGTGAACCCAGGGGGCTTGGGACCGGGGAGCTGTTTTTT. Its translation: CASSEPRGLGTGELFF.